Following are 9 T cell receptor beta chains from one sample sequenced in a study of blood T cell repertoires in COVID-19. Some clones are missing from TCRdb's copy, which holds only in-frame ones; the method was immunoSEQ multiplex PCR. The profile shows just over 350,000 clones, over 75% of them singletons. Sequencing was done on a sample of PBMCs or T cells enriched from blood (not recorded which). The receptors shown here come from a woman in her thirties who had recovered from COVID-19.

This clone was observed a few times. The chain is built from TRBV4-1 and TRBJ1-3, with TRBD1 as a possible D gene (5 bases). The CDR3 runs 15 residues. The germline gives CDR1 MGHRA, CDR2 YSYEKL. V lost 0 bases and J 1 base, leaving 7 bases between the germline ends. CDR3 DNA: TGCGCCAGCAGCCAAGATGCAGGGTCTGGAAACACCATATATTTT. Protein product: CASSQDAGSGNTIYF.

The chain combines TRBV19 with TRBJ1-5; TRBD1 might be the D (5 bases). Trimming left V 4 bases short and J 6 bases short, with 13 bases between. The length of the CDR3 is 14 residues. The germline V gene has CDR1 LNHDA and CDR2 SQIVND (reference sequence). This chain's CDR3 is CASSKGREGQPQHF. In DNA, the CDR3 is TGTGCCAGTAGTAAGGGCAGGGAGGGTCAGCCCCAGCATTTT.

This clone showed up just a few times. V is TRBV28 and J is TRBJ2-7; D might be TRBD2 (6 bases). V shed 3 bases and J shed 1 base, with 13 bases lying between them. The CDR3 runs to 15 residues. Germline V gene lookup returns CDR1 MDHEN and CDR2 SYDVKM. As DNA, the CDR3 is TGTGCCAGCAGTTTCCTGGAGGGACCTTCCTACGAGCAGTACTTC. This codes for CASSFLEGPSYEQYF.

This clone was picked up a small number of times. The identical CDR3 is also encoded by other nucleotide sequences in the sample. This CDR3 reads CASSLSLAGSYNEQFF. In DNA, the CDR3 is TGTGCCAGCAGCTTATCCCTAGCGGGATCTTACAATGAGCAGTTCTTC. The chain recombines TRBV7-9 with TRBJ2-1, with TRBD2 matching over 9 bases. This CDR3 has 16 amino acids. Germline V gene data show CDR1 as SEHNR and CDR2 as FQNEAQ (reference sequence). Trimming took 2 bases from V and 4 from J; bases not matched to a gene: 6.

This clone was counted between two and nine times. V and J are TRBV18 and TRBJ2-2; D may be TRBD1 (5 bases). This CDR3 spans 16 amino acids. V lost 1 base and J lost 0, with 9 bases in between. The germline V gene encodes CDR1 KGHSH and CDR2 LQKENI. CDR3 residues: CASSPQETANTGELFF. The CDR3 region has the DNA TGTGCCAGCTCACCACAGGAGACAGCGAACACCGGGGAGCTGTTTTTT. The entire variable domain, with the rest obtained from reference TRBV18 and TRBJ2-2, is as follows: NAGVMQNPRHLVRRRGQEARLRCSPMKGHSHVYWYRQLPEEGLKFMVYLQKENIIDESGMPKERFSAEFPKEGPSILRIQQVVRGDSAAYFCASSPQETANTGELFFGEGSRLTVL.

J is TRBJ1-2 and V is TRBV2, with a tentative D call TRBD1 (6 bases). CDR1 SNHLY and CDR2 FYNNEI come from the germline V gene. Trimming left V 1 base short and J 7 bases short, with 13 bases between. The CDR3 sequence is 14 residues long. CDR3 loop: CASSEGGGAVGYTF. CDR3 nucleotides: TGTGCCAGCAGTGAAGGGGGGGGCGCTGTTGGCTACACCTTC.

The rearrangement joins TRBV6-5 to TRBJ1-2; D gene unclear. The length of the CDR3 is 12 residues. With 2 bases removed from V and 7 bases from J, the gap between germline ends came to 8 bases. Per the germline V gene, CDR1 is MNHEY and CDR2 is SVGAGI. CDR3 nucleotide sequence: TGTGCCAGCAGTTACAAAGGAGGTGGCTACACCTTC. Protein: CASSYKGGGYTF.

This chain links TRBV6-5 with TRBJ2-1, with 10 bases identical to TRBD2. Germline V gives CDR1 MNHEY, CDR2 SVGAGI. This CDR3 has 15 amino acids. V lost 5 bases, J lost 8 bases, and 9 bases stayed unmatched. CDR3 in amino acids: CASSTQPSGSYEQFF. The CDR3 DNA sequence: TGTGCCAGCAGTACCCAGCCTAGCGGGAGCTATGAGCAGTTCTTC.

The DNA of the CDR3 is TGTGCCAGCAGCCTGGGACTAGCGGGCACCGGGGAGCTGTTTTTT. Translated, it gives CASSLGLAGTGELFF. This chain links TRBV7-9 with TRBJ2-2, with 12 bases matching TRBD2. The CDR3 extends over 15 amino acids. CDR1 is SEHNR and CDR2 is FQNEAQ in the germline V gene (reference sequence). V dropped 5 bases and J dropped 4; count of bases not matched to a gene: 2.